These 5 T cell receptor beta chains were sequenced from one sample in a study of blood T cell repertoires in COVID-19. Produced via immunoSEQ multiplex PCR; TCRdb's table is partial and in-frame only. The sample lists around 47,000 clones; approximately 90% were seen once. The sample taken for sequencing was peripheral blood. The receptors stem from a man aged 45 to 65 with active COVID-19.

The CDR3 reads CASSASGETQYF. The CDR3 bases are TGCGCCAGCAGTGCTAGCGGAGAGACCCAGTACTTC. The chain employs TRBV10-1 and TRBJ2-5; 7 positions agree with TRBD2. V lost 4 bases and J lost 4; bases outside the gene matches: 0. Germline V gives CDR1 WNHNN, CDR2 SYGVQD (reference sequence). CDR3 length: 12 residues.

As DNA, the CDR3 is TGTGCCAGCAGAAAGCGGGGGGGTCTTTTTAGCACAGATACGCAGTATTTT. Its translation: CASRKRGGLFSTDTQYF. J is TRBJ2-3 and V is TRBV27, with TRBD2 matching 10 bases. The germline V gene has CDR1 MNHEY and CDR2 SMNVEV (reference sequence). The CDR3 length is 17 residues. The junction had 9 bases not matched to a gene; V was cut back by 6 bases and J by 0 bases.

V and J are TRBV6-5 and TRBJ1-2, with 9 nucleotides matching TRBD1. Germline V CDR1 and CDR2: MNHEY, SVGAGI. The CDR3 extends over 13 amino acids. V gave up 6 bases and J gave up 4 bases; unmatched junction bases: 3. DNA of the CDR3: TGTGCCAGCAGCCCGACAGGGGGCTATGGCTACACCTTC. This encodes CASSPTGGYGYTF.

This clone was counted a single time. The chain couples TRBV7-9 to TRBJ2-3, with D possibly being TRBD2 (6 bases). Trimming pared 0 bases from V and 0 bases from J, leaving 19 bases between. CDR3 size: 19 residues. The germline V gene has CDR1 SEHNR and CDR2 FQNEAQ (reference sequence). The CDR3 here is CASSLASSREKTSTDTQYF. As DNA, the CDR3 is TGTGCCAGCAGCTTAGCGTCTTCACGGGAGAAGACTAGCACAGATACGCAGTATTTT.

The gene calls are TRBV6-6 and TRBJ2-1; maybe TRBD2 (6 bases). This CDR3 is 14 amino acids long. V was pared by 2 bases and J by 6 bases, with 11 bases between. Germline V gene sequence: CDR1 MNHNY, CDR2 SVGAGI (reference sequence). The CDR3 protein is CASSYARGRNEQFF. The CDR3 DNA follows: TGTGCCAGCAGTTACGCGCGGGGCCGCAATGAGCAGTTCTTC.